One TCR beta chain is described in this entry. Its antigen is unidentified. This sample stems from a study of OX40 agonist ivuxolimab in advanced cancers. The study, taken as a whole, reports: Dosing at 0.1 to 3.0 mg/kg was accompanied by clonal expansion of CD4+ and CD8+ blood T cells by week 6.

Germline CDR1 and CDR2: MDHEN and SYDVKM. V dropped 8 bases and J dropped 5; count of bases not matched to a gene: 7. This CDR3 comprises 14 residues. Clones were sequenced by immunoSEQ multiplex PCR, and TCRdb holds only the in-frame ones, with some missing. The repertoire holds fewer than 65,000 clones, with 65% to 90% as singletons. This TCR derives from an adult with an advanced solid tumor such as melanoma, head and neck, liver or kidney cancer. Sequenced material: CD4+ or CD8+ T cells sorted from blood, taken in a trial of the OX40 agonist ivuxolimab. The chain links TRBV28 to TRBJ2-3; 10 bases align to TRBD1. The CDR3 coding sequence is TGTGCCAGCCTGGGACAGGGGAACGGAGATACGCAGTATTTT. Its protein is CASLGQGNGDTQYF.